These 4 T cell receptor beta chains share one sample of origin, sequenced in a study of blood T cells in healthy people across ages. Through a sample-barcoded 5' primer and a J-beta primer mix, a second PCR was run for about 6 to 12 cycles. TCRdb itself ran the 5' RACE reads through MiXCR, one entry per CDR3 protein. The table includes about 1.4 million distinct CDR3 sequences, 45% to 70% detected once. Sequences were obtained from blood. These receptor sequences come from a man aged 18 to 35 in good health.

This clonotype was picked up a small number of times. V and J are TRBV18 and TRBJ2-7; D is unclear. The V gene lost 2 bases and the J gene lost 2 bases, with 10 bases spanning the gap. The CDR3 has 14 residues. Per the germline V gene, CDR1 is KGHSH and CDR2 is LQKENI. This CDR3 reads CASSPSAAPYEQYF. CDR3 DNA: TGTGCCAGCTCACCATCGGCAGCCCCCTACGAGCAGTACTTC.

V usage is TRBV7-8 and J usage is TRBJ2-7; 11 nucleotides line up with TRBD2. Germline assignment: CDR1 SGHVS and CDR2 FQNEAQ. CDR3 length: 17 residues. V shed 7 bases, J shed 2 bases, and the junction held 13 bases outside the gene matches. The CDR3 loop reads CASTHVKGSGRAYEQYF. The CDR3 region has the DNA TGTGCCAGCACCCACGTAAAGGGTAGCGGGAGGGCCTACGAGCAGTACTTC. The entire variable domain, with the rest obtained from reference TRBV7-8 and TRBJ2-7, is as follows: GAGVSQSPRYKVAKRGQDVALRCDPISGHVSLFWYQQALGQGPEFLTYFQNEAQLDKSGLPSDRFFAERPEGSVSTLKIQRTQQEDSAVYLCASTHVKGSGRAYEQYFGPGTRLTVT.

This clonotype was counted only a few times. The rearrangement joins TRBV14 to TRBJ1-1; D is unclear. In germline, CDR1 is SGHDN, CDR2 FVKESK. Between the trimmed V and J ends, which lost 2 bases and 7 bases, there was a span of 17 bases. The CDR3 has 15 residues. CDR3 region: CASSQTPGLADEAFF. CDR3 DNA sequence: TGTGCCAGCAGCCAAACCCCGGGCCTTGCAGATGAAGCTTTCTTT.

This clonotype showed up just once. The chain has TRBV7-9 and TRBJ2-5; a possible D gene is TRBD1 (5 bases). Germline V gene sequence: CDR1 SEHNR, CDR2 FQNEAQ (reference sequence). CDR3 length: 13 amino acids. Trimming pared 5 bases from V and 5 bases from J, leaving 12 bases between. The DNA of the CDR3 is TGTGCCAGCAGCGATAGGGGTTATGAGACCCAGTACTTC. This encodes CASSDRGYETQYF.